A single sample gave rise to the 15 T cell receptor beta chains below, sequenced in a study of blood T cell repertoires in COVID-19. Data came from immunoSEQ multiplex PCR; TCRdb stores just in-frame clones and leaves some out. The sample has roughly 250,000 clones, 70% to 90% seen once. The specimen sequenced was peripheral blood. The receptor set was obtained from a woman in her thirties or forties with acute or convalescent COVID-19.

This clone was picked up one time. V usage is TRBV24-1 and J usage is TRBJ1-2; the D gene is possibly TRBD1 (5 bases). Deletions cut 7 bases from V and 3 bases from J, with 11 bases between. CDR3 size: 13 residues. Germline CDR1 reads KGHDR; CDR2 reads SFDVKD. CDR3 amino acids: CATSTGPHYGYTF. CDR3 DNA: TGTGCCACCAGCACAGGACCCCACTATGGCTACACCTTC.

The J gene is TRBJ1-1, the V gene TRBV30; a weak D match, TRBD1 (6 bases). V dropped 1 base and J dropped 5 bases, with 8 bases sitting between them. Germline V gives CDR1 GTSNPN, CDR2 SVGIG (reference sequence). There are 12 residues in the CDR3. CDR3 amino acids: CAWSEGVTEAFF. For the CDR3, the DNA is TGTGCCTGGAGTGAGGGGGTGACTGAAGCTTTCTTT.

The genes are TRBV30 and TRBJ1-1, with 7 bases that match TRBD1. With 2 bases clipped from V and 5 bases from J, the junction kept 5 bases outside the gene matches. The CDR3 has 13 amino acids. Germline V lookup: CDR1 GTSNPN, CDR2 SVGIG (reference sequence). CDR3: CAWSPGTVTEAFF. CDR3 coding DNA: TGTGCCTGGAGTCCCGGGACAGTTACTGAAGCTTTCTTT.

V is TRBV6-2 or TRBV6-3 and J is TRBJ1-5; 9 nucleotides match TRBD1. From germline, CDR1 is MNHEY and CDR2 SVGEGT. V shed 2 bases, J shed 1 base, and the junction held 3 bases outside the gene matches. The CDR3 has 16 residues. CDR3 sequence (DNA): TGTGCCAGCAGTTACGGCGGGACAGGGAGCAATCAGCCCCAGCATTTT. Its protein is CASSYGGTGSNQPQHF.

V and J are TRBV29-1 and TRBJ2-1, with D tentatively TRBD2 (6 bases). Germline loops: CDR1 SQVTM, CDR2 ANQGSEA. The CDR3 has 14 residues. Trimming left V 7 bases short and J 1 base short, with 14 bases between. The CDR3 here is CSAGRDFSYNEQFF. The CDR3 nucleotides read TGCAGCGCCGGGCGGGACTTTTCCTACAATGAGCAGTTCTTC.

The rearrangement uses TRBV24-1 and TRBJ1-4; 8 nucleotides line up with TRBD1. CDR1 and CDR2 (germline): KGHDR, SFDVKD. V gave up 1 base and J gave up 0 bases; unmatched junction bases: 12. CDR3 length equals 20 residues. CDR3 loop: CATSDFRQGARLPTNEKLFF. CDR3 coding DNA: TGTGCCACCAGTGATTTCAGGCAGGGGGCGCGATTACCAACTAATGAAAAACTGTTTTTT.

The CDR3 sequence is CSARYGTEAFF. The CDR3 DNA follows: TGCAGTGCTAGATACGGCACTGAAGCTTTCTTT. V gene TRBV20-1 combines with J gene TRBJ1-1, with D unresolved. The CDR3 runs 11 residues. Germline lookup yields CDR1 DFQATT and CDR2 SNEGSKA (reference sequence). The V gene lost 2 bases and the J gene lost 4 bases, with 5 bases spanning the gap.

CDR3: CASSRDRRAEAFF. CDR3 in DNA: TGTGCCAGTAGTCGGGACAGGCGGGCTGAAGCTTTCTTT. The chain combines TRBV19 with TRBJ1-1; 8 nucleotides align to TRBD1. Looked up from germline, CDR1 is LNHDA and CDR2 is SQIVND (reference sequence). The CDR3 is 13 residues long. V trimming: 5 bases; J trimming: 6 bases; junction bases outside the gene matches: 5.

The V call is TRBV6-5, the J call TRBJ1-2; 7 bases fit TRBD1. The CDR3 covers 13 residues. The V gene's germline CDR1 is MNHEY and CDR2 SVGAGI. The V and J ends lost 6 bases and 6 bases, in that order; junction bases with no gene match: 7. The CDR3 sequence is CASRTQGHDGYTF. CDR3 nucleotide sequence: TGTGCCAGCAGGACACAGGGGCACGATGGCTACACCTTC.

The V and J genes are TRBV12-3 or TRBV12-4 and TRBJ1-2; no firm D call. V was pared by 3 bases and J by 5 bases, with 7 bases between. There are 12 residues in the CDR3. In DNA, the CDR3 is TGTGCCAGCAGTTTGGCCCAGTATGGCTACACCTTC. Its protein product is CASSLAQYGYTF.

Concerning this clone: The identical CDR3 is also encoded by other nucleotide sequences in the sample. V usage is TRBV10-3 and J usage is TRBJ1-1; possibly TRBD1 for D (6 bases). Germline CDR1 and CDR2: ENHRY and SYGVKD. The CDR3 loop spans 13 amino acids. The V end was cut by 6 bases, the J end by 0 bases, with 8 bases between. The CDR3 is CAIRQGLNTEAFF. The DNA for the CDR3 is TGTGCCATCAGACAGGGCCTGAACACTGAAGCTTTCTTT.

The gene calls are TRBV2 and TRBJ2-4; TRBD1 is a possible D gene (5 bases). V lost 5 bases and J lost 4, with 9 bases in between. Germline V CDR1 and CDR2: SNHLY, FYNNEI. There are 13 residues in the CDR3. CDR3 sequence (DNA): TGTGCCAGCAGTAGGGGTCCAAAAAACATTCAGTACTTC. This translates into CASSRGPKNIQYF. The variable domain in full, with the rest retrieved from reference TRBV2 and TRBJ2-4, is EPEVTQTPSHQVTQMGQEVILRCVPISNHLYFYWYRQILGQKVEFLVSFYNNEISEKSEIFDDQFSVERPDGSNFTLKIRSTKLEDSAMYFCASSRGPKNIQYFGAGTRLSVL.

The chain employs TRBV5-4 and TRBJ2-3; 12 positions match TRBD2. Losses at the gene ends were 0 bases for V and 4 bases for J; bases not matched to a gene: 6. Per germline, CDR1 SGHNT and CDR2 YYREEE (reference sequence). The CDR3 is 17 amino acids. The CDR3, as DNA: TGTGCCAGCAGCTTGGACACGGGACTAGCGGGCTCAGATACGCAGTATTTT. This sequence encodes CASSLDTGLAGSDTQYF.

The chain combines TRBV4-2 with TRBJ1-5; 11 bases map to TRBD1. Germline CDR1 is LGHNA and CDR2 is YNFKEQ. This CDR3 contains 15 residues. The V gene end was trimmed by 4 bases and the J gene end by 7 bases; junction bases not matched to a gene: 6. The CDR3 protein is CASSLGQGAGQPQHF. DNA of the CDR3: TGTGCCAGCAGCCTCGGACAGGGGGCAGGACAGCCCCAGCATTTT.

V gene TRBV5-1 combines with J gene TRBJ1-1; 10 nucleotides align to TRBD1. Germline lookup yields CDR1 SGHRS and CDR2 YFSETQ. J lost 1 base, V lost 1 base, and 10 bases had no gene match. This CDR3 comprises 18 residues. The CDR3 loop reads CASSLTPRTGGQNTEAFF. The CDR3 DNA sequence: TGCGCCAGCAGCTTGACACCGCGGACAGGGGGACAGAACACTGAAGCTTTCTTT.